This TCR beta chain was recorded in a study of blood T cell repertoires in COVID-19. Overall study context: PBMCs, B-cell-depleted T cells, or T cells were the source of the cDNA or gDNA that made up the material.

Original analysis: Researchers report that nucleated cell counts were estimated from reference gene primer amplification. TCRdb's table, derived via immunoSEQ multiplex PCR, lists solely in-frame clones and lacks some. V, J and clone size are those of that table, while D and trimming were read from the DNA. The sample carries approximately 300,000 clones, over 75% recorded once. During active infection, Seattle patients enrolled and were then monitored through disease. The CDR3 loop spans 14 amino acids. With 4 bases clipped from V and 6 bases from J, the junction kept 6 bases outside the gene matches. Germline loops: CDR1 LNHDA, CDR2 SQIVND (reference sequence).

This sequence was found in a human donor with COVID-19, enrolled during active disease. The donor label of this sample is uncertain. Sample: peripheral blood. The chain links TRBV19 to TRBJ2-1; 7 bases line up with TRBD2. CDR3 coding DNA: TGTGCCAGTAGTAGGAGCGGGACCCGCAATGAGCAGTTCTTC. Encoded protein: CASSRSGTRNEQFF.